These T cell receptor beta chains were read from a single sample in a study of T cell repertoires in cytomegalovirus infection. For these receptors, no antigen is known. Each CDR3 protein gets one entry after TCRdb re-called the reads with MiXCR. The sample has around 770,000 distinct CDR3 sequences, around 29% seen once. Source: cultured CD8+ T cells from PBMCs, taken from culture after CMV antigen stimulation. All receptors derive from a human donor in good health (CMV status not recorded). Some clones in this sample may be carry-over from other donors' samples. Each CDR3 is given with its conserved first and last residue. The D gene is left open where the match is weak. Only part of the rows carry a size: once, few, many, or a class if the clone is expanded.

>TRBJ2-2|12|TRBV19|TRBD2|few
CASREGSGELFF
TGTGCCTCTAGGGAGGGTTCCGGGGAGCTGTTTTTT
>TRBJ2-7|14|TRBV19|.|few
CASSPFQLGGEQYF
TGTGCCAGTAGCCCTTTCCAGTTGGGTGGCGAGCAGTACTTC
>TRBJ2-1|20|TRBV11-3|TRBD2|few
CASSPRGGSSLAATYNEQFF
TGTGCCAGCAGCCCCCGTGGGGGGTCTTCCCTAGCGGCAACCTACAATGAGCAGTTCTTC
>TRBJ1-5|15|TRBV19|.|.
CASSKLDNSNQPQHF
TGTGCCAGTAGTAAACTGGACAACAGCAATCAGCCCCAGCATTTT
>TRBJ2-3|16|TRBV27|.|few
CASSFVFTGHTDTQYF
TGTGCCAGCAGTTTTGTTTTTACAGGACACACAGATACGCAGTATTTT
>TRBJ2-7|12|TRBV6-5|.|few
CASSNTTYEQYF
TGTGCCAGCAGCAATACTACCTACGAGCAGTACTTC
>TRBJ1-1|15|TRBV4-2|.|few
CASSQSTGATTEAFF
TGTGCCAGCAGCCAAAGCACCGGGGCAACGACTGAAGCTTTCTTT
>TRBJ1-5|16|TRBV7-4|TRBD1|.
CASSEAGTPGGQPQHF
TGTGCCAGCAGCGAGGCCGGGACGCCAGGGGGTCAGCCCCAGCATTTT
>TRBJ1-1|13|TRBV28|TRBD1|.
CASGGRGPTEAFF
TGTGCCAGCGGCGGCAGGGGGCCCACTGAAGCTTTCTTT
>TRBJ2-4|17|TRBV6-2/TRBV6-3|TRBD1|.
CASSYERRGTGGNIQYF
TGTGCCAGCAGTTACGAAAGGAGGGGGACAGGGGGAAACATTCAGTACTTC
>TRBJ2-2|12|TRBV7-6|.|many
CASSRGAGELFF
TGTGCCTCGTCAAGGGGAGCCGGGGAGCTGTTTTTT
>TRBJ2-7|14|TRBV19|.|once
CTSKGLSSSYEQYF
TGTACCAGTAAGGGCCTAAGCAGCTCCTACGAGCAGTACTTC
>TRBJ1-2|15|TRBV28|TRBD1|few
CASSLTRDSPWGYTF
TGTGCCAGCAGTTTAACCCGGGACAGCCCTTGGGGCTACACCTTC
>TRBJ1-1|13|TRBV6-5|.|.
CASSYSGHTEAFF
TGTGCCAGCAGTTACTCGGGGCACACTGAAGCTTTCTTT
>TRBJ1-6|13|TRBV7-6|.|few
CASSPGLVKPLHF
TGTGCCAGCAGCCCAGGGTTGGTTAAACCCCTCCACTTT
>TRBJ1-2|13|TRBV7-6|.|.
CASSFLGGDGYIF
TGTGCTAGCAGCTTCCTAGGAGGTGATGGCTACATCTTC
>TRBJ2-1|17|TRBV19|TRBD2|.
CASSWTSGGDSYNEQFF
TGTGCCAGTAGTTGGACTAGCGGGGGGGATTCCTACAATGAGCAGTTCTTC
>TRBJ2-1|12|TRBV11-2|.|.
CASSFTPIEQFF
TGTGCCAGCAGCTTCACCCCGATTGAGCAGTTCTTC
>TRBJ1-1|13|TRBV7-3|.|.
CASSHGVNTEAFF
TGTGCCAGCAGTCATGGGGTTAACACTGAAGCTTTCTTT
>TRBJ1-6|14|TRBV6-6|.|few
CASSYAGYNSPLHF
TGTGCCAGCAGTTACGCCGGCTATAATTCACCCCTCCACTTT
>TRBJ1-5|15|TRBV18|.|.
CASSPPSGPREPQHF
TGTGCCAGCTCACCACCTTCGGGCCCCAGGGAGCCCCAGCATTTT
>TRBJ1-2|12|TRBV7-8|.|.
CASPGQYYGYTF
TGTGCCAGCCCAGGACAGTACTATGGCTACACCTTC
>TRBJ1-5|15|TRBV28|TRBD1|few
CASRRQGSVYQPQHF
TGTGCCAGCAGGCGACAGGGATCGGTTTATCAGCCCCAGCATTTT
>TRBJ1-1|13|TRBV7-9|.|.
CASSLPGLGEAFF
TGTGCCAGCAGCTTACCGGGGTTAGGCGAAGCTTTCTTT
>TRBJ2-1|16|TRBV20-1|TRBD1|.
CSARSDRVVSYHEQFF
TGCAGTGCTAGATCCGACAGGGTAGTCTCCTACCATGAGCAGTTCTTC
>TRBJ1-1|14|TRBV20-1|.|.
CSARDPPQNTEAFF
TGCAGTGCTAGAGATCCTCCACAGAACACTGAAGCTTTCTTT
>TRBJ1-4|11|TRBV29-1|TRBD1|.
CSVERQGQLFF
TGCAGCGTTGAAAGACAGGGCCAACTGTTTTTT
>TRBJ2-1|12|TRBV7-6|.|few
CASSPREGAQFF
TGTGCCAGCAGCCCCAGGGAGGGGGCCCAGTTCTTC
>TRBJ1-4|14|TRBV7-6|.|many
CASSSGRTNEKLFF
TGTGCCAGCAGCTCGGGGAGGACTAATGAAAAACTGTTTTTT
>TRBJ2-3|17|TRBV18|TRBD2|many
CASSPTSGGAFTDTQYF
TGTGCCAGCTCACCTACTAGCGGGGGGGCCTTCACAGATACGCAGTATTTT
>TRBJ2-7|15|TRBV20-1|TRBD1|.
CSARDPGQGTFEQYF
TGCAGTGCTAGAGATCCGGGACAGGGCACCTTCGAGCAGTACTTC
>TRBJ1-5|15|TRBV7-6|.|once
CASSSGTRLHQPQHF
TGTGCCAGCAGCTCCGGGACACGTCTCCATCAGCCCCAGCATTTT
>TRBJ1-1|14|TRBV5-1|TRBD1|.
CASKEGAMNTEAFF
TGCGCCAGCAAGGAGGGGGCTATGAACACTGAAGCTTTCTTT
>TRBJ1-1|13|TRBV10-3|.|.
CAAQDSANTEAFF
TGTGCCGCTCAGGACAGCGCGAACACTGAAGCTTTCTTT
>TRBJ2-1|16|TRBV7-6|.|.
CASIDPRLSSYNEQFF
TGTGCCAGCATCGATCCTCGGCTTAGCTCCTACAATGAGCAGTTCTTC
>TRBJ2-1|17|TRBV7-6|TRBD2|.
CASSPRGGGAVYNEQFF
TGTGCCAGCAGCCCCAGGGGCGGGGGGGCGGTCTACAATGAGCAGTTCTTC
>TRBJ1-1|15|TRBV2|TRBD1|few
CASKGTGALNTEAFF
TGTGCCAGCAAGGGGACAGGGGCTTTGAACACTGAAGCTTTCTTT
>TRBJ2-6|21|TRBV7-9|.|.
CASSSKSSPGHQNSGANVLTF
TGTGCCAGCAGCTCCAAATCTTCACCGGGACACCAGAACTCTGGGGCCAACGTCCTGACTTTC
>TRBJ1-4|13|TRBV4-1|.|.
CASSSDQDEKLFF
TGCGCCAGCAGCTCGGACCAGGACGAAAAACTGTTTTTT
>TRBJ1-1|12|TRBV27|.|many
CASRGLNTEAFF
TGTGCCAGTAGGGGATTGAACACTGAAGCTTTCTTT
>TRBJ1-5|13|TRBV27|.|.
CASSLSEWQPQHF
TGTGCCAGCAGTTTATCCGAATGGCAGCCCCAGCATTTT